This T cell receptor (beta chain) was found in a study of STAT5B mutations in CD4+ large granular lymphocyte leukemia. Method: immunoSEQ multiplex PCR; TCRdb's copy keeps in-frame clones and lacks some. The sample has about 45,000 clones; approximately 83% are singletons. V lost 5 bases to trimming and J lost 4 bases, with 6 bases between them. Germline CDR1 reads SQVTM; CDR2 reads ANQGSEA. The CDR3 totals 11 residues. Sequenced sample: CD4+ T cells from blood buffy coats. The gene calls are TRBV29-1 and TRBJ1-3; D gene uncertain. The origin of this receptor is a human donor in good health. CDR3 DNA sequence: TGCAGCGTTCTTAGGGGAAACACCATATATTTT. Its protein product is CSVLRGNTIYF.